The 25 T cell receptor beta chains given below trace back to one sample, sequenced in a study of control samples from healthy donors and cancer patients. Method: immunoSEQ multiplex PCR; TCRdb's copy keeps in-frame clones and lacks some. The sample includes over 150,000 clones, approximately 95% of them seen just once. Sequencing input: blood. All receptors derive from a man between 18 and 35 years old in good health.

This chain links TRBV14 with TRBJ1-1; D is unclear. The CDR3 sequence is 15 residues long. V lost 4 bases, J lost 0 bases, and 12 bases lay in between. The germline V gene encodes CDR1 SGHDN and CDR2 FVKESK. Here the CDR3 DNA reads TGTGCCAGCAGCCCGGAACGTATGTTGAACACTGAAGCTTTCTTT. Residues: CASSPERMLNTEAFF.

The chain links TRBV27 to TRBJ1-6, with 7 bases lining up with TRBD1. The CDR3 is 14 amino acids. Trimming cost V 0 bases and J 7 bases; bases outside gene matches: 0. In germline, CDR1 is MNHEY, CDR2 SMNVEV (reference sequence). The CDR3 sequence: CASSLSGGNSPLHF. The CDR3 DNA reads as TGTGCCAGCAGTTTATCAGGGGGCAATTCACCCCTCCACTTT.

Details on this clone: The sample carries other DNA sequences with the same CDR3. CDR3 nucleotide sequence: TGCAGTGCTAGGACTGTCTATGGCTACACCTTC. As protein: CSARTVYGYTF. The chain has TRBV20-1 and TRBJ1-2; no clear D. There are 11 residues in the CDR3. Looked up from germline, CDR1 is DFQATT and CDR2 is SNEGSKA (reference sequence). Trimming took 3 bases from V and 4 from J, leaving 6 bases between them.

Worth noting for this clone: One end of the junction is discordant with germline, which a read error may explain. The rearrangement uses TRBV24-1 and TRBJ2-3; 9 nucleotides line up with TRBD2. The CDR3 totals 13 residues. CDR1 is KGHDR, CDR2 SFDVKD, per germline. The CDR3 region has the DNA TGTGCCTCCAGGACTAGCGGCACAGATACGCAGTATTTT. Its protein is CASRTSGTDTQYF.

The V call is TRBV4-1, the J call TRBJ2-5; 8 bases are shared with TRBD2. The V and J ends lost 4 bases and 2 bases, in that order; junction bases with no gene match: 9. CDR1 and CDR2 from the germline V gene are MGHRA and YSYEKL. This CDR3 contains 16 residues. This CDR3 is CASSPDVGLGQETQYF. For the CDR3, the DNA is TGCGCCAGCAGCCCCGACGTGGGACTAGGTCAAGAGACCCAGTACTTC.

The J gene is TRBJ2-1, the V gene TRBV27; TRBD1 aligns across 8 bases. The junction had 10 bases not matched to a gene; V was cut back by 5 bases and J by 4 bases. Germline CDR1 is MNHEY and CDR2 is SMNVEV (reference sequence). This CDR3 contains 16 residues. The CDR3 nucleotides read TGTGCCAGCAGTCCCGGCCGGGACAGGCGTTACAATGAGCAGTTCTTC. The encoded protein is CASSPGRDRRYNEQFF.

The chain joins TRBV10-3 to TRBJ2-2; D is unresolved. Trimming pared 10 bases from V and 3 bases from J, leaving 15 bases between. CDR1 and CDR2 from the germline V gene are ENHRY and SYGVKD. This CDR3 has 14 residues. This CDR3 is CATLLGEDTGELFF. CDR3 nucleotide sequence: TGTGCCACTCTACTGGGCGAGGACACCGGGGAGCTGTTTTTT.

The genes are TRBV19 and TRBJ2-1, with 9 bases lining up with TRBD2. The CDR3 length is 16 residues. CDR1 is LNHDA, CDR2 SQIVND, per germline (reference sequence). The ends lost 3 bases at V and 2 bases at J; junction bases unmatched: 5. CDR3 amino acids: CASSIYSGGPYNEQFF. As DNA, the CDR3 is TGTGCCAGTAGTATTTATAGCGGGGGACCCTACAATGAGCAGTTCTTC. Combining the CDR3 with reference TRBV19 and TRBJ2-1 gives the whole variable domain DGGITQSPKYLFRKEGQNVTLSCEQNLNHDAMYWYRQDPGQGLRLIYYSQIVNDFQKGDIAEGYSVSREKKESFPLTVTSAQKNPTAFYLCASSIYSGGPYNEQFFGPGTRLTVL.

The chain is built from TRBV4-1 and TRBJ1-6, with TRBD1 matching 9 bases. Germline assignment: CDR1 MGHRA and CDR2 YSYEKL. The CDR3 runs 15 residues. Trimming removed 1 base from V and 8 bases from J; junction bases left unmatched: 3. The DNA for the CDR3 is TGCGCCAGCAGCCAAGGGGACAGGGTGTATTCACCCCTCCACTTT. Residues: CASSQGDRVYSPLHF.

V gene TRBV11-2 combines with J gene TRBJ2-3, with TRBD2 matching 9 bases. This CDR3 is 18 amino acids long. With 0 bases clipped from V and 4 bases from J, the junction kept 11 bases outside the gene matches. Per germline, CDR1 SGHAT and CDR2 FQNNGV. This CDR3 reads CASSLDGVGGGAPDTQYF. Here the CDR3 DNA reads TGTGCCAGCAGCTTAGATGGTGTAGGCGGGGGGGCCCCAGATACGCAGTATTTT. The full variable domain, in which reference TRBV11-2 and TRBJ2-3 provide the parts outside the CDR3, is EAGVAQSPRYKIIEKRQSVAFWCNPISGHATLYWYQQILGQGPKLLIQFQNNGVVDDSQLPKDRFSAERLKGVDSTLKIQPAKLEDSAVYLCASSLDGVGGGAPDTQYFGPGTRLTVL.

Points on this clone: At one end, the junction sequence differs from germline, possibly due to a read error. In the same sample, other DNA sequences code for this CDR3. The chain uses TRBV5-6 and TRBJ1-2, with a tentative D call TRBD1 (5 bases). CDR1 is SGHDT and CDR2 is YYEEEE in the germline V gene. The CDR3 runs to 14 residues. The CDR3: CASSSTNGAVGYTF. The CDR3 DNA reads TGTGCCAGTAGCTCGACCAATGGGGCTGTGGGCTACACCTTC.

This clone was recorded a few times. This sequence joins TRBV7-3 and TRBJ1-5; 9 nucleotides align to TRBD1. Germline V CDR1 and CDR2: SGHTA, FQGTGA. V trimming: 5 bases; J trimming: 7 bases; junction bases outside the gene matches: 3. The CDR3 runs 13 residues. CDR3 sequence (DNA): TGTGCCAGCAGCCTCGGACAGGGGCAGCCCCAGCATTTT. It translates to CASSLGQGQPQHF.

This chain joins TRBV2 and TRBJ2-7; the D is unclear. Germline CDR1 SNHLY, CDR2 FYNNEI. Deletions cut 0 bases from V and 3 bases from J, with 12 bases between. The CDR3 has 15 amino acids. CDR3: CASSEAFGLLYEQYF. CDR3 sequence (DNA): TGTGCCAGCAGTGAAGCGTTCGGCCTACTCTACGAGCAGTACTTC.

This clone was detected only a few times. The chain combines TRBV6-2 or TRBV6-3 with TRBJ2-3; 7 bases are shared with TRBD1. The CDR3 consists of 21 residues. The germline gives CDR1 MNHEY, CDR2 SVGEGT. Unmatched junction bases numbered 27, after V lost 6 bases and J lost 3 bases. The CDR3 loop is CASSPIFDLWVKQGRTDTQYF. In DNA form, the CDR3 reads TGTGCCAGCAGCCCCATTTTTGACCTATGGGTAAAACAGGGGCGAACAGATACGCAGTATTTT.

V is TRBV25-1 and J is TRBJ1-5; 7 bases agree with TRBD1. CDR3 size: 14 residues. J was trimmed by 5 bases and V by 5 bases; bases with no gene match: 6. Germline CDR1 reads MGHDK; CDR2 reads SYGVNS. The CDR3 protein is CASSRGDSDQPQHF. CDR3 sequence (DNA): TGTGCCAGCAGTAGAGGGGACAGTGATCAGCCCCAGCATTTT.

The chain has TRBV5-5 and TRBJ1-1, with D possibly matching TRBD1 (5 bases). CDR1 and CDR2 (germline): SGHKS, YYEKEE (reference sequence). V was shortened by 4 bases and J by 7 bases, with 14 bases between the two germline ends. CDR3 length: 13 amino acids. CDR3 nucleotide sequence: TGTGCCAGCAGCCCTGACAGAGGCCTTGAAGCTTTCTTT. It translates to CASSPDRGLEAFF.

V gene TRBV24-1 combines with J gene TRBJ2-3; 9 bases agree with TRBD1. The ends lost 2 bases at V and 1 base at J; junction bases unmatched: 6. CDR1 and CDR2 (germline): KGHDR, SFDVKD. The CDR3 length is 17 residues. The CDR3 DNA sequence: TGTGCCACCAGTGATTCCGCACAGGGGGCCGGCACAGATACGCAGTATTTT. It translates to CATSDSAQGAGTDTQYF.

This chain uses TRBV30 with TRBJ1-5, with D uncertain. Per germline, CDR1 GTSNPN and CDR2 SVGIG (reference sequence). The CDR3 is 13 amino acids. V dropped 2 bases and J dropped 3 bases, with 8 bases sitting between them. The CDR3 DNA is TGTGCCTGGAGTAACGGAGTCAATCAGCCCCAGCATTTT. It encodes CAWSNGVNQPQHF.

The J gene is TRBJ1-1, the V gene TRBV5-1; D gene uncertain. CDR1 and CDR2 (germline): SGHRS, YFSETQ. The V and J ends lost 7 bases and 4 bases respectively, with 26 bases between them. The CDR3 is 17 amino acids. This chain's CDR3 is CASGLGILEFSSTEAFF. In DNA form, the CDR3 reads TGCGCCAGCGGGCTGGGAATCTTGGAGTTTTCAAGCACTGAAGCTTTCTTT.

This chain uses TRBV27 with TRBJ1-1, with D possibly TRBD1 on 6 matching bases. The CDR3 has 15 amino acids. Deletions cut 5 bases from V and 2 bases from J, with 15 bases between. CDR1 MNHEY and CDR2 SMNVEV come from the germline V gene (reference sequence). The CDR3 is CASSHLSGVNTEAFF. CDR3 bases: TGTGCCAGCAGTCACCTCTCAGGGGTTAACACTGAAGCTTTCTTT.

CDR3 residues: CASSPTGTGSYNEQFF. Written as DNA, the CDR3 is TGCGCCAGCAGCCCAACCGGGACAGGCTCCTACAATGAGCAGTTCTTC. The chain joins TRBV5-1 to TRBJ2-1; 8 bases match TRBD1. This CDR3 is 16 amino acids long. Germline CDR1 SGHRS, CDR2 YFSETQ. Trimming at V came to 4 bases and at J to 0 bases, leaving 6 bases not matched to a gene.

The chain combines TRBV5-1 with TRBJ2-5; 7 bases fit TRBD1. Trimming removed 1 base from V and 6 bases from J; junction bases left unmatched: 12. The CDR3 runs 16 residues. Per the germline V gene, CDR1 is SGHRS and CDR2 is YFSETQ. CDR3 sequence reads: CASSLLMTGPVKTQYF. CDR3 DNA: TGCGCCAGCAGCTTGTTAATGACAGGGCCCGTAAAGACCCAGTACTTC.

There are a few counts of this clone. V gene TRBV10-1 combines with J gene TRBJ1-2; TRBD1 is a possible D gene (5 bases). This CDR3 spans 12 amino acids. Germline V gives CDR1 WNHNN, CDR2 SYGVQD (reference sequence). Trimming stripped 4 bases from V and 8 bases from J, with 11 bases between. CDR3 in DNA: TGCGCCAGCAGTGGCAGGGTCAGAGGCTACACCTTC. This codes for CASSGRVRGYTF.

This clone appeared a single time. This sequence joins TRBV6-4 and TRBJ1-1, with D unclear. V was clipped by 0 bases and J by 0 bases, with 14 bases between them. The CDR3 runs 17 residues. CDR1 MRHNA and CDR2 SNTAGT come from the germline V gene. CDR3 DNA sequence: TGTGCCAGCAGTGACTCTCTTGTGAGTATCTTGAACACTGAAGCTTTCTTT. This sequence encodes CASSDSLVSILNTEAFF.

CDR3 sequence (DNA): TGTGCCTGGAGTGTACTAGAGAACACTGAAGCTTTCTTT. It encodes CAWSVLENTEAFF. This sequence joins TRBV30 and TRBJ1-1, with D unresolved. The CDR3 loop spans 13 amino acids. V was clipped by 0 bases and J by 1 base, with 6 bases between them. CDR1 is GTSNPN, CDR2 SVGIG, per germline (reference sequence).